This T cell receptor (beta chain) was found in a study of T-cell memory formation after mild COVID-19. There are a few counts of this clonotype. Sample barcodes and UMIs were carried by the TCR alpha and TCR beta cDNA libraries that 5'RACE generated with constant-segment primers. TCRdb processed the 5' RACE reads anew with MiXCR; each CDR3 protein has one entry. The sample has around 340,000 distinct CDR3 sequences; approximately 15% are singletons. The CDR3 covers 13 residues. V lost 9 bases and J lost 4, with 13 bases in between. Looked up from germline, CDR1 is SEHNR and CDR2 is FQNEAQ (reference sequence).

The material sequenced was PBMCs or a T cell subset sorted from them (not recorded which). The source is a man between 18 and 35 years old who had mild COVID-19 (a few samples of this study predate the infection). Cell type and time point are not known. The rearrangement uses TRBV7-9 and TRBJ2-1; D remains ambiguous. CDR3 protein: CASRLSLYNEQFF. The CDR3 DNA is TGTGCCAGTAGACTGAGTCTTTACAATGAGCAGTTCTTC.